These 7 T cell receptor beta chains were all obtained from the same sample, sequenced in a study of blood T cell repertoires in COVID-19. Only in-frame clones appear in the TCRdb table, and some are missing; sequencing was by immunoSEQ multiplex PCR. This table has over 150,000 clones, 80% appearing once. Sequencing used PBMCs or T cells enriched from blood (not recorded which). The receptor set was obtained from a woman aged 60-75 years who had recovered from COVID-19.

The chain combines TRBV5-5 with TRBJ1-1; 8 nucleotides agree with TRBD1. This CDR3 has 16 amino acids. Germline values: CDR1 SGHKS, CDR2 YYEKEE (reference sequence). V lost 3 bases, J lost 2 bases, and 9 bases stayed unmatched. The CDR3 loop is CASSSFDRGPNTEAFF. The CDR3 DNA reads TGTGCCAGCAGCTCCTTCGACAGGGGACCAAACACTGAAGCTTTCTTT.

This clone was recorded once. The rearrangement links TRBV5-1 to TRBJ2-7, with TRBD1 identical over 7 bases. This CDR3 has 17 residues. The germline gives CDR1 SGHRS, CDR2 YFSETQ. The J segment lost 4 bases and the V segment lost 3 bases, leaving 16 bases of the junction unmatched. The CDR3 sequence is CASSSTPSGTAPYEQYF. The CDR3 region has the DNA TGCGCCAGCAGCTCGACCCCTTCCGGGACAGCACCTTACGAGCAGTACTTC.

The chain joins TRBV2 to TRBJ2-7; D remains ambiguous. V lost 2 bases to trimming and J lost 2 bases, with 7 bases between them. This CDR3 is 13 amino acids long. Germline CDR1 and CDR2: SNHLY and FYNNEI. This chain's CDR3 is CASSEIQTYEQYF. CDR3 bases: TGTGCCAGCAGTGAAATACAGACCTACGAGCAGTACTTC.

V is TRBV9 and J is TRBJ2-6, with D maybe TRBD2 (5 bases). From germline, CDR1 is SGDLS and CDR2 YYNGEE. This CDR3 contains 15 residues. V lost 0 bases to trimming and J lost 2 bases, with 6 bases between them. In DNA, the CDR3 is TGTGCCAGCAGCGTAGACGGGGCTGGGGCCAACGTCCTGACTTTC. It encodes CASSVDGAGANVLTF.

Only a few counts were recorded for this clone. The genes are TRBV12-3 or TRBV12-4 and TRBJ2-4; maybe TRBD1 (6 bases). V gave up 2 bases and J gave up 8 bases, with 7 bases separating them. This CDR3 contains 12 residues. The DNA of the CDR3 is TGTGCCAGCAGTTTAAAGGGGGACATTCAGTACTTC. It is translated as CASSLKGDIQYF.

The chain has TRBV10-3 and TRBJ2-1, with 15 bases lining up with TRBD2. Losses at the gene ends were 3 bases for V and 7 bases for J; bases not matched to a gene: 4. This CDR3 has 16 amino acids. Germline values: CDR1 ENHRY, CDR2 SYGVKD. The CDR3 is CAISDPGLAGGNEQFF. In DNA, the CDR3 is TGTGCCATCAGTGACCCGGGACTAGCGGGGGGTAATGAGCAGTTCTTC.

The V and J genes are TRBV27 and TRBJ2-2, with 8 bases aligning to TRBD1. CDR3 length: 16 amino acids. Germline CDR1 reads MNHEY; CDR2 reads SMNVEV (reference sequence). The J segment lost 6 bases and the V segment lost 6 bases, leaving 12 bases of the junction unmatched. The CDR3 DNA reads TGTGCCAGCAGGAAAACCACAGGGGGGATTCCCGGGGAGCTGTTTTTT. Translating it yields CASRKTTGGIPGELFF.